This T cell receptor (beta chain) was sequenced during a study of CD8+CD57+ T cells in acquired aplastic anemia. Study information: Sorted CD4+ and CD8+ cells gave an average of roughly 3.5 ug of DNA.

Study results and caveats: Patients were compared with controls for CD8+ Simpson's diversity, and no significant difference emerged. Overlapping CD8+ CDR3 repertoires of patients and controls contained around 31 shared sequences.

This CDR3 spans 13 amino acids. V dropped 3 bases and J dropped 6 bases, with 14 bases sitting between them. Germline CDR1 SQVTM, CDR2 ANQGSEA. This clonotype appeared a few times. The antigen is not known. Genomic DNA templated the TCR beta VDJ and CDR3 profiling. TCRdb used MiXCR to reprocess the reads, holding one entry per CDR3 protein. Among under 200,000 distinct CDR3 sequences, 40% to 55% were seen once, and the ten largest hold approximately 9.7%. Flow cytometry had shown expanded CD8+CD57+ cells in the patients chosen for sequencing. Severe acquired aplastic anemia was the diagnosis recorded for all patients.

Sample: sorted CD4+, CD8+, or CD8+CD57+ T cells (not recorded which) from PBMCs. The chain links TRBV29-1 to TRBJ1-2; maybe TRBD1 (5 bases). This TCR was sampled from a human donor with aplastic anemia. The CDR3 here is CSVEVRQGNGYTF. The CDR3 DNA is TGCAGCGTTGAGGTACGTCAGGGAAATGGCTACACCTTC.